These 9 T cell receptor beta chains were sequenced from one sample in a study of cytomegalovirus exposure and HLA in healthy donors (dated by TCRdb to about 2017). Library method: the immunoSEQ multiplex PCR assay. A mixture of 60 forward primers for TCR Vbeta segments and 13 reverse primers for TCR Jbeta segments was used in the multiplex PCR. TCRdb carries this immuneACCESS record with in-frame sequences only. Its versions omit some clonotypes, under half of them owing to an unresolved V gene in the studies checked, with the rest unexplained. Counted in this sample were 200,000 to 250,000 clones; about 89% of them appeared once. The top ten clones comprise roughly 1% of the sample. The specimen sequenced was PBMCs. Source of these receptors: a woman aged 18 to 35 in good health and CMV-seronegative.

This clone was seen a handful of times. The chain combines TRBV7-2 with TRBJ1-2; 11 nucleotides align to TRBD1. Germline CDR1 is SGHTA and CDR2 is FQGNSA. Trimming cost V 4 bases and J 7 bases; bases outside gene matches: 5. The CDR3 spans 14 residues. In nucleotides, the CDR3 is TGTGCCAGCAGCTCGGACAGGGGGCGCCGTGGCTACACCTTC. Its translation: CASSSDRGRRGYTF.

This chain uses TRBV6-1 with TRBJ1-1; no definite D call. Trimming took 7 bases from V and 0 from J, leaving 12 bases between them. CDR3 length equals 14 residues. Germline lookup yields CDR1 MNHNS and CDR2 SASEGT. CDR3 DNA sequence: TGTGCCAGCATTAGCCGACCGATGAACACTGAAGCTTTCTTT. It codes for CASISRPMNTEAFF.

The CDR3 spells CASSLDSYEQYF. Written as DNA, the CDR3 is TGTGCCAGCAGCCTGGACAGCTACGAGCAGTACTTC. The chain links TRBV14 to TRBJ2-7; the D gene is possibly TRBD1 (6 bases). Trimming removed 4 bases at V and 3 bases at J, with 7 bases between. The CDR3 loop spans 12 amino acids. CDR1 is SGHDN, CDR2 FVKESK, per germline.

The J gene is TRBJ1-4, the V gene TRBV5-1, with 8 bases matching TRBD1. With V trimmed by 7 bases and J by 3 bases, 2 bases remained unmatched. Germline V gene data show CDR1 as SGHRS and CDR2 as YFSETQ. This CDR3 contains 13 residues. The CDR3 nucleotides are TGCGCCAGCCGGACAGGGTCTAATGAAAAACTGTTTTTT. Its translation: CASRTGSNEKLFF.

The chain uses TRBV13 and TRBJ2-7; D perhaps matches TRBD2 (5 bases). The germline V and J ends were trimmed by 4 bases and 9 bases, with 19 bases remaining between them. The germline V gene encodes CDR1 PRHDT and CDR2 FYEKMQ (reference sequence). The CDR3 spans 14 residues. In DNA form, the CDR3 reads TGTGCCAGCAGCTCATGGACTGCCGAAGGCGGGCAGTACTTC. Its protein product is CASSSWTAEGGQYF.

The chain recombines TRBV19 with TRBJ1-2; 8 bases agree with TRBD1. Germline values: CDR1 LNHDA, CDR2 SQIVND (reference sequence). The CDR3 sequence is 15 residues long. V trimming: 1 base; J trimming: 5 bases; junction bases outside the gene matches: 6. DNA for the CDR3: TGTGCCAGTAGTATAGCACGGCAGGGGGCTTATGGCTACACCTTC. Protein: CASSIARQGAYGYTF.

DNA of the CDR3: TGCGCCAGCAGTGTTCAGGGGATTAGCGCTGAAGCTTTCTTT. Protein product: CASSVQGISAEAFF. This sequence joins TRBV10-2 and TRBJ1-1, with D possibly matching TRBD1 (6 bases). V was shortened by 4 bases and J by 6 bases, with 15 bases between the two germline ends. Looked up from germline, CDR1 is WSHSY and CDR2 is SAAADI. CDR3 length: 14 residues.

V gene TRBV19 combines with J gene TRBJ1-2; maybe TRBD1 (5 bases). V was trimmed by 3 bases and J by 7 bases, leaving 9 bases between them. CDR1 is LNHDA and CDR2 is SQIVND in the germline V gene (reference sequence). The CDR3 sequence is 12 residues long. As DNA, the CDR3 is TGTGCCAGTAGTATGGGGGGACTTGGCTACACCTTC. Translated: CASSMGGLGYTF.

This clone occurred a few times. The chain links TRBV11-3 to TRBJ2-3, with TRBD2 matching over 12 bases. CDR1 is SGHNT, CDR2 YENEEA, per germline. The ends lost 4 bases at V and 5 bases at J; junction bases unmatched: 4. This CDR3 contains 15 residues. The CDR3 protein is CASSSLAGGKDTQYF. CDR3 DNA sequence: TGTGCCAGCAGCTCACTAGCGGGAGGTAAAGATACGCAGTATTTT.